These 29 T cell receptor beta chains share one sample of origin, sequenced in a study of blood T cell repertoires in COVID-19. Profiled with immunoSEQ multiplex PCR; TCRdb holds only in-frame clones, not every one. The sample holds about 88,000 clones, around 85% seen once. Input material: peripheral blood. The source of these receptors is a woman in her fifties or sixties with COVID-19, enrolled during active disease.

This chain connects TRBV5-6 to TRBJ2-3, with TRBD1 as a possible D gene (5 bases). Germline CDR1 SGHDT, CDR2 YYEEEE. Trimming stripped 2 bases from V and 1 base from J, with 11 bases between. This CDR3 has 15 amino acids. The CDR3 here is CASSLTGRGTDTQYF. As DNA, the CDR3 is TGTGCCAGCAGCTTAACAGGCCGCGGCACAGATACGCAGTATTTT.

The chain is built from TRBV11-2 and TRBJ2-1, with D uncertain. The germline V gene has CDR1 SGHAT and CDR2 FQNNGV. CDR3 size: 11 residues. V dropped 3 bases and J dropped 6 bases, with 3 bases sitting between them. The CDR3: CASSFFNEQFF. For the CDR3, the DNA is TGTGCCAGCAGCTTCTTCAATGAGCAGTTCTTC.

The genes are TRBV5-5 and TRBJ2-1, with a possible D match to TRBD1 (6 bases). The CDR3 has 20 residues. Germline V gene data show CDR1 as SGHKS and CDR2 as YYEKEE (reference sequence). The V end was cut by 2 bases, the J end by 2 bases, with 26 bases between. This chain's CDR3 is CASSFVAGAWLLAPYNEQFF. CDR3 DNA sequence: TGTGCCAGCAGCTTTGTAGCAGGGGCTTGGCTACTCGCCCCCTACAATGAGCAGTTCTTC.

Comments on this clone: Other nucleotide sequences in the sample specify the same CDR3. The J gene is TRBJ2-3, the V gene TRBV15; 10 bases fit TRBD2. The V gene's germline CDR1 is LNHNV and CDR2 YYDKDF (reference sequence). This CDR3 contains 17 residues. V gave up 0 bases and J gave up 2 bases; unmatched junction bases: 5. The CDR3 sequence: CATSREASGGHTDTQYF. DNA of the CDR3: TGTGCCACCAGCAGAGAGGCTAGCGGGGGACACACAGATACGCAGTATTTT.

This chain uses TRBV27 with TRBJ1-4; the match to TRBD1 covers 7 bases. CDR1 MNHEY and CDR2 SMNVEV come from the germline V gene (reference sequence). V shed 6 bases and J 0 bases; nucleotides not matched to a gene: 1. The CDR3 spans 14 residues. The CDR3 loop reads CASSGQATNEKLFF. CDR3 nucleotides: TGTGCCAGCAGCGGACAGGCAACTAATGAAAAACTGTTTTTT.

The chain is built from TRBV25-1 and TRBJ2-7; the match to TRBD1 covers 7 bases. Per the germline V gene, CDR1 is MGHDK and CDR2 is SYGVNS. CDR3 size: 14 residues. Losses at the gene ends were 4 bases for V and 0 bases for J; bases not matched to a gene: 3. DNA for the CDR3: TGTGCCAGCAGTGGCCACAGGGGCTCCTACGAGCAGTACTTC. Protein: CASSGHRGSYEQYF.

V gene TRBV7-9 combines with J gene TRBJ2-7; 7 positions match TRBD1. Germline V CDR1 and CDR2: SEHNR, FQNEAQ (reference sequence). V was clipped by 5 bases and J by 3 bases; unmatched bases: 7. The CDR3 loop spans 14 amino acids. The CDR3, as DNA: TGTGCCAGCAGCGGGCCGACAGGGCGCTACGAGCAGTACTTC. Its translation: CASSGPTGRYEQYF.

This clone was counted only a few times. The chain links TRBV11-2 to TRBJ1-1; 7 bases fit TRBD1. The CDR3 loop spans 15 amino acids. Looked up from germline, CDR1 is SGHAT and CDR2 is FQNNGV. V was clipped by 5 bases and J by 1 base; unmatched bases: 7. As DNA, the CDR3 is TGTGCCAGCAGCCCACAGGGGACCCCGAACACTGAAGCTTTCTTT. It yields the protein CASSPQGTPNTEAFF.

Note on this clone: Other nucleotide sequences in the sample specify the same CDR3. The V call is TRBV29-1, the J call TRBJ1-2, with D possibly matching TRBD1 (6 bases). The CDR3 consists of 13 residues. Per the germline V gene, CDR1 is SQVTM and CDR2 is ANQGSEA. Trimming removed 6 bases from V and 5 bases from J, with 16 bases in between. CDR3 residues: CSVADRGGYGYTF. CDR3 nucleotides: TGCAGCGTAGCAGACAGAGGGGGATATGGCTACACCTTC.

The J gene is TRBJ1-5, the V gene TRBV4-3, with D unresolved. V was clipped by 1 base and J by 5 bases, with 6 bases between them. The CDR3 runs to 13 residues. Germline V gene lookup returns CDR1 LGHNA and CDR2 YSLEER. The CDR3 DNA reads TGCGCCAGCAGCCAAGGCGTGCATCAGCCCCAGCATTTT. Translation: CASSQGVHQPQHF.

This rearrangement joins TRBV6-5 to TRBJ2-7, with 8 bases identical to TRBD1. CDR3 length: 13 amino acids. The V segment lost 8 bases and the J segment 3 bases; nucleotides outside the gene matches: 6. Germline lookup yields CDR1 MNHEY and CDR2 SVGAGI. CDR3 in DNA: TGTGCCAGCCAACCCGGACAGGGCTACGAGCAGTACTTC. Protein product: CASQPGQGYEQYF.

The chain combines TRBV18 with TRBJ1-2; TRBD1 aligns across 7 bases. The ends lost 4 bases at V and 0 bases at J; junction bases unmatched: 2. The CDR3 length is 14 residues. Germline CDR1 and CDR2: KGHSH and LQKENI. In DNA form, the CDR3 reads TGTGCCAGCTCACTGACAGGGACTAACTATGGCTACACCTTC. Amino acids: CASSLTGTNYGYTF.

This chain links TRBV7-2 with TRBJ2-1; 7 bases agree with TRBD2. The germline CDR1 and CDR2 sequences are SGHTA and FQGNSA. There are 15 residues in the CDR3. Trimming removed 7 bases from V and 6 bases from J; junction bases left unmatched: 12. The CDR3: CASTLEVTGGNEQFF. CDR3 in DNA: TGTGCCAGCACCTTGGAAGTCACGGGGGGCAATGAGCAGTTCTTC.

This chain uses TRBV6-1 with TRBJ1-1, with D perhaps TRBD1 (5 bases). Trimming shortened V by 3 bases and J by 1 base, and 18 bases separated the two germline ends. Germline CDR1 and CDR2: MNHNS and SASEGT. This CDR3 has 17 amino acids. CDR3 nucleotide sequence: TGTGCCAGCAGTGAGCGTGTAGGCAGGGTAGGGAACACTGAAGCTTTCTTT. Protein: CASSERVGRVGNTEAFF.

The CDR3 protein is CASSAPGQGHGYTF. CDR3 in DNA: TGTGCCAGCAGCGCCCCGGGACAGGGGCATGGCTACACCTTC. This chain links TRBV7-9 with TRBJ1-2; 10 bases match TRBD1. Losses at the gene ends were 5 bases for V and 6 bases for J; bases not matched to a gene: 6. This CDR3 is 14 amino acids long. Germline lookup yields CDR1 SEHNR and CDR2 FQNEAQ (reference sequence).

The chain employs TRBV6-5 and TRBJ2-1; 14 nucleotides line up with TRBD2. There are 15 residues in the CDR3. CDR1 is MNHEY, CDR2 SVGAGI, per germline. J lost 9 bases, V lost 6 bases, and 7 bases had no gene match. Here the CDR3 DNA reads TGTGCCAGCAGCGAGACTAGCGGGGGGGCCAGTGAGCAGTTCTTC. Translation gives CASSETSGGASEQFF.

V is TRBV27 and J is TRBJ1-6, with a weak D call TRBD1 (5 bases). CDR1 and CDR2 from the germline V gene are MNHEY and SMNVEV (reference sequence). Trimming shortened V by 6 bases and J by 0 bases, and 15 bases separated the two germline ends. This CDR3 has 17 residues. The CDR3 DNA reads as TGTGCCAGCAGGTCCGGGACTGTCGGCTCCTATAATTCACCCCTCCACTTT. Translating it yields CASRSGTVGSYNSPLHF.

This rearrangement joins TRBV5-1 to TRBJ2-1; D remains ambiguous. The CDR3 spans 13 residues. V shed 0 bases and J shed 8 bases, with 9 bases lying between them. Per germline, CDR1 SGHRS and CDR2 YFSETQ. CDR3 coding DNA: TGCGCCAGCAGCTTGGATCAGTTTTATGAGCAGTTCTTC. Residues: CASSLDQFYEQFF.

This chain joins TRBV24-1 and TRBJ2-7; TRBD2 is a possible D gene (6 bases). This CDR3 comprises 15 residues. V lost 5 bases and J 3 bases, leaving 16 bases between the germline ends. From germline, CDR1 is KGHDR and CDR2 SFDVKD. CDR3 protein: CATSAEFGGVYEQYF. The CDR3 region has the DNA TGTGCCACCAGTGCGGAATTCGGGGGAGTCTACGAGCAGTACTTC.

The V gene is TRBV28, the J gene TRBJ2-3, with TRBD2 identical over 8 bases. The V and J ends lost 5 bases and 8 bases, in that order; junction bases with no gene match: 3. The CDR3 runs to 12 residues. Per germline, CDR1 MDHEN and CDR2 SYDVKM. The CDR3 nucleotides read TGTGCCAGCAGTCCCCTAGCGGGTACGCAGTATTTT. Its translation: CASSPLAGTQYF.

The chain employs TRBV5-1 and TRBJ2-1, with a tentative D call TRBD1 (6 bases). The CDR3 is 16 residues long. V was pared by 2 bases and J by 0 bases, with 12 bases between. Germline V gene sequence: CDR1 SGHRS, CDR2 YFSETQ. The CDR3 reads CASSFEQGSSYNEQFF. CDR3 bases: TGCGCCAGCAGCTTCGAACAGGGTAGCTCCTACAATGAGCAGTTCTTC.

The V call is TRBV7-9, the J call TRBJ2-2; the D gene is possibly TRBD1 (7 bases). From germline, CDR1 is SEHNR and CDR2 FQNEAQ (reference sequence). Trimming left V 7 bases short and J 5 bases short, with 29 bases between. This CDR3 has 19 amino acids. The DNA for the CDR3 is TGTGCCAGCATCTCCGCCGCGGGACAGAACACGAGTCGAACCGGGGAGCTGTTTTTT. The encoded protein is CASISAAGQNTSRTGELFF.

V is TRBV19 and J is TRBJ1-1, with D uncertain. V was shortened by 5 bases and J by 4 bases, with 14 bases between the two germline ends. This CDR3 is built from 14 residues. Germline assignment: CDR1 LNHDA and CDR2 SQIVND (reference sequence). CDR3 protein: CASSVRGLVTEAFF. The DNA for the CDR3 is TGTGCCAGTAGTGTCCGGGGTTTAGTCACTGAAGCTTTCTTT.

CDR3 amino acids: CATSTVSWTSPNQPQHF. The CDR3 nucleotides read TGTGCCACCAGCACAGTGTCCTGGACAAGCCCTAATCAGCCCCAGCATTTT. This chain connects TRBV15 to TRBJ1-5, with D maybe TRBD1 (5 bases). Germline CDR1 and CDR2: LNHNV and YYDKDF (reference sequence). Deletions cut 4 bases from V and 4 bases from J, with 20 bases between. CDR3 length: 17 residues.

Here the CDR3 reads CASSPSRGTEAFF. CDR3 sequence (DNA): TGTGCCAGCAGTCCCTCCAGGGGGACTGAAGCTTTCTTT. The chain has TRBV6-5 and TRBJ1-1; 7 nucleotides match TRBD1. CDR3 size: 13 residues. V was pared by 5 bases and J by 5 bases, with 5 bases of the junction left unmatched. Germline assignment: CDR1 MNHEY and CDR2 SVGAGI.

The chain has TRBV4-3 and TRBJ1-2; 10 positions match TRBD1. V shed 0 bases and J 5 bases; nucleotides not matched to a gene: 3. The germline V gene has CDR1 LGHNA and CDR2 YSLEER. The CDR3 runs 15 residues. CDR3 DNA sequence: TGCGCCAGCAGCCAAGATATGGGACAGGGGTATGGCTACACCTTC. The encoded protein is CASSQDMGQGYGYTF.

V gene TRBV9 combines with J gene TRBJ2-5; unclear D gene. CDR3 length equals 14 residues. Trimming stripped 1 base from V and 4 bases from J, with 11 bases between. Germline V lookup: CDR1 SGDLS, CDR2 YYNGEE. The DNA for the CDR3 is TGTGCCAGCAGCGTAACTCAGCGCTTAGAGACCCAGTACTTC. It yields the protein CASSVTQRLETQYF.

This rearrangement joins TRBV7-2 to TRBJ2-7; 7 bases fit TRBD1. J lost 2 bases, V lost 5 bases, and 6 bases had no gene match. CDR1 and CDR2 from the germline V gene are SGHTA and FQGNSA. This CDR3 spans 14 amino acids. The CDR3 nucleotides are TGTGCCAGCAGCACCCGACAGGGAACCTACGAGCAGTACTTC. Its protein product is CASSTRQGTYEQYF.

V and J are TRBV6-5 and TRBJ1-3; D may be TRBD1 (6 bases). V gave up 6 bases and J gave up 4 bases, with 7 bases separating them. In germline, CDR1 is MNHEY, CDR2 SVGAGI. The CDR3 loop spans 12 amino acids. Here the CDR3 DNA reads TGTGCCAGCAGAGGGACAGGAAACACCATATATTTT. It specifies CASRGTGNTIYF.